This passage covers 21 T cell receptor beta chains from one sample sequenced in a study of T cells after yellow fever vaccination. One entry per CDR3 protein, called by TCRdb with MiXCR from the 5' RACE reads. The sample holds under 250,000 distinct CDR3 sequences, approximately 3% seen once. Sequenced material: CD4+ T cells sorted from PBMCs, taken 10 days after the yellow fever booster vaccination. These receptor sequences come from a man in his late teens or twenties who received the YFV17D yellow fever vaccine.

This clonotype was observed a few times. The J gene is TRBJ1-5, the V gene TRBV12-3 or TRBV12-4, with D perhaps matching TRBD1 (5 bases). Trimming left V 7 bases short and J 7 bases short, with 17 bases between. There are 14 residues in the CDR3. The CDR3 DNA is TGTGCCAGCAATTCAGGACACGCGCAACAGCCCCAGCATTTT. Amino acids: CASNSGHAQQPQHF.

The table lists this clonotype with many counts. This chain joins TRBV7-9 and TRBJ2-5; no firm D call. V was trimmed by 5 bases and J by 5 bases, leaving 9 bases between them. This CDR3 region has 12 residues. CDR1 is SEHNR and CDR2 is FQNEAQ in the germline V gene (reference sequence). CDR3 DNA sequence: TGTGCCAGCAGCCTAGGGTGGGAGACCCAGTACTTC. This gives the protein CASSLGWETQYF. Together with reference TRBV7-9 and TRBJ2-5, the CDR3 gives the full variable domain: DTGVSQNPRHKITKRGQNVTFRCDPISEHNRLYWYRQTLGQGPEFLTYFQNEAQLEKSRLLSDRFSAERPKGSFSTLEIQRTEQGDSAMYLCASSLGWETQYFGPGTRLLVL.

The sample holds many counts of this clonotype. The chain employs TRBV4-3 and TRBJ2-5, with D unclear. V lost 2 bases, J lost 5 bases, and 15 bases lay in between. From germline, CDR1 is LGHNA and CDR2 YSLEER. This CDR3 has 15 amino acids. For the CDR3, the DNA is TGCGCCAGCAGCCAATCAATTGGACCTCAGGAGACCCAGTACTTC. This gives the protein CASSQSIGPQETQYF.

This chain links TRBV7-2 with TRBJ2-5; 14 bases agree with TRBD2. V was pared by 5 bases and J by 5 bases, with 4 bases of the junction left unmatched. Germline values: CDR1 SGHTA, CDR2 FQGNSA. The CDR3 consists of 15 residues. CDR3 DNA: TGTGCCAGCAGCACGGGACTAGCGGGGGTTGAGACCCAGTACTTC. This translates into CASSTGLAGVETQYF.

This clonotype was seen more than once but under ten times. The chain uses TRBV3-1 and TRBJ2-1; TRBD2 matches 14 bases. After removal of 4 bases from V and 1 base from J, the junction contained 9 bases not matched to a gene. The CDR3 runs to 19 residues. CDR1 LGHDT and CDR2 YNNKEL come from the germline V gene (reference sequence). The CDR3 nucleotides are TGTGCCAGCAGCCCTGGGACTAGCGGGGGCCCGGGATCCTACAATGAGCAGTTCTTC. Its protein is CASSPGTSGGPGSYNEQFF.

This clonotype was counted between two and nine times. The gene calls are TRBV4-1 and TRBJ2-1; 10 bases are a match to TRBD2. Germline V gene data show CDR1 as MGHRA and CDR2 as YSYEKL. V was pared by 1 base and J by 4 bases, with 10 bases of the junction left unmatched. The CDR3 totals 18 residues. The CDR3 DNA reads TGCGCCAGCAGCCAAGGGGCGGTAGCGGGGGGTCGATACAATGAGCAGTTCTTC. Its protein is CASSQGAVAGGRYNEQFF.

This clonotype was seen at least ten times. This chain joins TRBV28 and TRBJ1-2, with 9 bases aligning to TRBD1. This CDR3 is built from 14 residues. The germline CDR1 and CDR2 sequences are MDHEN and SYDVKM. Trimming at V came to 7 bases and at J to 4 bases, leaving 7 bases not matched to a gene. The CDR3 region has the DNA TGTGCCAGCACTACAGGGGGCAGGATCTATGGCTACACCTTC. Encoded protein: CASTTGGRIYGYTF.

This clonotype was counted at least ten times. J is TRBJ1-5 and V is TRBV5-5; D perhaps matches TRBD1 (6 bases). V was trimmed by 4 bases and J by 7 bases, leaving 21 bases between them. Germline assignment: CDR1 SGHKS and CDR2 YYEKEE (reference sequence). The CDR3 contains 16 residues. CDR3 residues: CASSLTFTGSKQPQHF. The CDR3 nucleotides are TGTGCCAGCAGCCTGACCTTTACAGGGTCGAAACAGCCCCAGCATTTT.

Many counts were recorded for this clonotype. The rearrangement joins TRBV6-2 or TRBV6-3 to TRBJ1-1; 8 positions agree with TRBD1. The CDR3 is made up of 17 amino acids. Germline CDR1 MNHEY, CDR2 SVGEGT. Losses at the gene ends were 5 bases for V and 5 bases for J; bases not matched to a gene: 16. CDR3: CASSTLPTGQGGTEAFF. CDR3 sequence (DNA): TGTGCCAGCAGTACACTACCGACAGGACAGGGAGGGACTGAAGCTTTCTTT.

This clonotype has just a few counts. The chain joins TRBV4-2 to TRBJ1-5; D is undetermined. The V and J ends lost 3 bases and 5 bases respectively, with 8 bases between them. The CDR3 runs to 13 residues. Germline V gives CDR1 LGHNA, CDR2 YNFKEQ. Written as DNA, the CDR3 is TGTGCCAGCAGCCAGTCAAAGGATCAGCCCCAGCATTTT. Encoded protein: CASSQSKDQPQHF.

This clonotype appeared a few times. The J gene is TRBJ1-4, the V gene TRBV25-1; 7 bases fit TRBD1. After removal of 4 bases from V and 8 bases from J, the junction contained 10 bases not matched to a gene. The CDR3 is made up of 15 amino acids. Germline CDR1 and CDR2: MGHDK and SYGVNS. CDR3 nucleotides: TGTGCCAGCAGTGTGGGACAGTTCGTAGGGGAAAAACTGTTTTTT. It translates to CASSVGQFVGEKLFF.

This clonotype was recorded many times. This chain uses TRBV6-1 with TRBJ2-7, with D perhaps matching TRBD1 (6 bases). Trimming removed 0 bases at V and 4 bases at J, with 10 bases between. Germline-derived CDR1 and CDR2 are MNHNS and SASEGT. The CDR3 is made up of 14 amino acids. The CDR3 loop is CASSEAWTAYEQYF. CDR3 in DNA: TGTGCCAGCAGTGAAGCGTGGACAGCTTACGAGCAGTACTTC.

This clonotype has a count of ten or more. The V and J genes are TRBV29-1 and TRBJ2-5; D possibly corresponds to TRBD2 (7 bases). Germline CDR1 SQVTM, CDR2 ANQGSEA. V lost 6 bases to trimming and J lost 1 base, with 12 bases between them. This CDR3 has 13 residues. This chain's CDR3 is CSVMRGPQETQYF. CDR3 nucleotide sequence: TGCAGCGTGATGCGGGGGCCCCAAGAGACCCAGTACTTC.

The table lists this clonotype with many counts. V is TRBV20-1 and J is TRBJ2-5; 15 bases fit TRBD2. The CDR3 consists of 15 residues. Germline V gives CDR1 DFQATT, CDR2 SNEGSKA (reference sequence). V lost 2 bases, J lost 6 bases, and 4 bases stayed unmatched. In nucleotides, the CDR3 is TGCAGTGCTAGAAGGACTAGCGGGGGGGCCAAGACCCAGTACTTC. This codes for CSARRTSGGAKTQYF.

This clonotype was seen many times. This rearrangement joins TRBV12-3 or TRBV12-4 to TRBJ2-1, with a possible D match to TRBD2 (6 bases). The CDR3 is 13 amino acids. V shed 5 bases and J shed 9 bases, with 14 bases lying between them. The CDR3 DNA follows: TGTGCCAGCAGTACCAGACTAGGAAGTGAGCAGTTCTTC. Its translation: CASSTRLGSEQFF.

This clonotype was observed many times. The CDR3 coding sequence is TGCGCCAGCAGCTTGATCAGTTTAGGACCCGGGGAGCTGTTTTTT. Translation: CASSLISLGPGELFF. The chain has TRBV5-1 and TRBJ2-2, with D unresolved. CDR1 and CDR2 from the germline V gene are SGHRS and YFSETQ. The CDR3 is 15 amino acids. V dropped 1 base and J dropped 6 bases, with 13 bases sitting between them.

The chain recombines TRBV5-1 with TRBJ2-4; no definite D call. The CDR3 totals 15 residues. CDR1 and CDR2 from the germline V gene are SGHRS and YFSETQ. V was clipped by 4 bases and J by 4 bases, with 15 bases between them. The CDR3 DNA reads as TGCGCCAGCAGCCCCATTAGGTCGTTTAAAAACATTCAGTACTTC. It is translated as CASSPIRSFKNIQYF.

This clonotype was found many times. The rearrangement joins TRBV5-1 to TRBJ2-5; D might be TRBD2 (6 bases). The CDR3 totals 15 residues. Between the trimmed V and J ends, which lost 4 bases and 4 bases, there was a span of 17 bases. Germline V lookup: CDR1 SGHRS, CDR2 YFSETQ. For the CDR3, the DNA is TGCGCCAGCAGCCAAGCCGGGACTCCCGCAGAGACCCAGTACTTC. This encodes CASSQAGTPAETQYF.

This clonotype was observed many times. The junction departs from the called germline gene at one end, perhaps through a read error. The chain carries TRBV10-3 and TRBJ2-2; perhaps TRBD2 as D (5 bases). CDR3 length equals 15 residues. Germline V gene lookup returns CDR1 ENHRY and CDR2 SYGVKD. CDR3 loop: CAIGEGPGHTGELFF. For the CDR3, the DNA is TGTGCCATCGGTGAGGGCCCTGGCCACACCGGGGAGCTGTTTTTT.

The rearrangement uses TRBV9 and TRBJ2-5, with TRBD2 matching over 9 bases. Germline-derived CDR1 and CDR2 are SGDLS and YYNGEE. The CDR3 consists of 15 residues. V gave up 4 bases and J gave up 5 bases; unmatched junction bases: 9. CDR3 sequence (DNA): TGTGCCAGCAGCTTTGGGACTAGCTTGAGTGAGACCCAGTACTTC. Amino acids: CASSFGTSLSETQYF.

At least ten counts were recorded for this clonotype. The CDR3 loop reads CATSDADAPKETQYF. The CDR3 nucleotides are TGTGCCACCAGTGACGCGGACGCCCCCAAAGAGACCCAGTACTTC. J is TRBJ2-5 and V is TRBV24-1; D is uncertain. V lost 4 bases, J lost 3 bases, and 14 bases lay in between. Germline-derived CDR1 and CDR2 are KGHDR and SFDVKD. The CDR3 is 15 amino acids.